One sample yielded the 25 T cell receptor beta chains listed below, sequenced in a study of identical twins (dated by TCRdb to the mid-2010s). The library was made by 5' RACE. Sequencing instrument: Illumina HiSeq 2000. TCRdb trimmed public reads at Q25 via fastp, called clones via MiXCR and kept in-frame beta chains. When rows share a CDR3 protein, they turn into one entry using the most common DNA and genes. This sample has 500,000 or so distinct CDR3 sequences in its table, and 22% of those were observed once. Approximately 0.95% of the sample is in the top ten clones. The sample also formed part of further work on T cells expressing NK-cell markers.

Material: CD4+ T cells sorted from blood. The receptors were sampled from a woman aged 18-30 years in good health.

There are a few counts of this clonotype. The chain is built from TRBV20-1 and TRBJ2-3; 7 bases match TRBD2. V shed 7 bases, J shed 2 bases, and the junction held 6 bases outside the gene matches. The CDR3 runs 13 residues. Germline V gene lookup returns CDR1 DFQATT and CDR2 SNEGSKA (reference sequence). The CDR3 DNA is TGCAGTGGGGGGGGGAGCCACACAGATACGCAGTATTTT. Protein sequence: CSGGGSHTDTQYF.

This clonotype has more than one count but fewer than ten. This chain links TRBV12-3 or TRBV12-4 with TRBJ1-5, with D perhaps TRBD1 (5 bases). This CDR3 spans 13 amino acids. The germline V and J ends were trimmed by 5 bases and 9 bases, with 14 bases remaining between them. The CDR3 coding sequence is TGTGCCAGCAGTCCCAGGGCGGGGCTGCCCCAGCATTTT. It specifies CASSPRAGLPQHF.

There are a few counts of this clonotype. The rearrangement joins TRBV27 to TRBJ2-7; 9 nucleotides match TRBD1. In germline, CDR1 is MNHEY, CDR2 SMNVEV (reference sequence). Germline trimming cut 6 bases from V and 8 bases from J; bases unmatched to any gene: 14. This CDR3 comprises 15 residues. CDR3 sequence reads: CASSIITGGSLKQYF. The CDR3, as DNA: TGTGCCAGCAGCATCATTACAGGGGGCTCCCTCAAGCAGTACTTC.

The CDR3 reads CASSPGVGGNYGYTF. The CDR3 nucleotides read TGTGCCAGCAGCCCAGGGGTGGGTGGGAACTATGGCTACACCTTC. This chain links TRBV7-6 with TRBJ1-2, with D maybe TRBD1 (6 bases). Between the trimmed V and J ends, which lost 5 bases and 2 bases, there was a span of 15 bases. Germline V gene data show CDR1 as SGHVS and CDR2 as FNYEAQ. The length of the CDR3 is 15 residues.

This clonotype was recorded many times. The chain joins TRBV7-2 to TRBJ1-3; no firm D call. Germline CDR1 and CDR2: SGHTA and FQGNSA. The V gene lost 1 base and the J gene lost 0 bases, with 4 bases spanning the gap. The CDR3 totals 14 residues. The CDR3 DNA sequence: TGTGCCAGCAGCTTAGACAGCTCTGGAAACACCATATATTTT. It codes for CASSLDSSGNTIYF.

The chain combines TRBV7-2 with TRBJ2-7; D is possibly TRBD2 (7 bases). V was cut by 5 bases and J by 1 base, with 15 bases left in between. The CDR3 sequence is 15 residues long. The V gene's germline CDR1 is SGHTA and CDR2 FQGNSA. The CDR3 DNA follows: TGTGCCAGCAGCCTGGGGGGGCGACATTCCTACGAGCAGTACTTC. It translates to CASSLGGRHSYEQYF. Full variable domain (remainder filled in from reference TRBV7-2 and TRBJ2-7): GAGVSQSPSNKVTEKGKDVELRCDPISGHTALYWYRQSLGQGLEFLIYFQGNSAPDKSGLPSDRFSAERTGGSVSTLTIQRTQQEDSAVYLCASSLGGRHSYEQYFGPGTRLTVT.

This clonotype has more than one count but fewer than ten. The rearrangement joins TRBV27 to TRBJ1-5, with 7 bases that match TRBD1. V trimming: 4 bases; J trimming: 11 bases; junction bases outside the gene matches: 14. The CDR3 contains 15 residues. Germline-derived CDR1 and CDR2 are MNHEY and SMNVEV (reference sequence). The CDR3 DNA follows: TGTGCCAGCAGTTCGGGACAGCTTACCTCTTCTGCCCAGCATTTT. Protein: CASSSGQLTSSAQHF.

This chain links TRBV2 with TRBJ1-2; D might be TRBD1 (5 bases). The V gene's germline CDR1 is SNHLY and CDR2 FYNNEI. This CDR3 has 14 amino acids. Trimming took off 0 bases at V and 7 bases at J, with 12 bases between the two ends. The chain's CDR3 is CASSEALGQSGYTF. The CDR3 DNA follows: TGTGCCAGCAGTGAAGCCCTGGGGCAAAGTGGCTACACCTTC.

This clonotype was seen ten or more times. The V call is TRBV7-8, the J call TRBJ1-1, with D unclear. Trimming removed 0 bases from V and 6 bases from J, with 2 bases in between. The CDR3 contains 11 residues. Germline values: CDR1 SGHVS, CDR2 FQNEAQ. In DNA form, the CDR3 reads TGTGCCAGCAGCTTAGCTGCTGAAGCTTTCTTT. It encodes CASSLAAEAFF.

There are a few counts of this clonotype. The chain couples TRBV20-1 to TRBJ1-6; 8 nucleotides align to TRBD1. The germline CDR1 and CDR2 sequences are DFQATT and SNEGSKA (reference sequence). The CDR3 has 17 residues. J gave up 7 bases and V 0 bases, and 11 bases lay outside the gene matches. The CDR3 protein is CSARERQGTQGNSPLHF. Here the CDR3 DNA reads TGCAGTGCTAGAGAAAGACAGGGGACGCAGGGGAATTCACCCCTCCACTTT.

This clonotype occurred many times. The chain employs TRBV6-5 and TRBJ2-5, with D unclear. V was pared by 0 bases and J by 2 bases, with 7 bases between. CDR1 and CDR2 (germline): MNHEY, SVGAGI. This CDR3 is 14 amino acids long. CDR3 sequence reads: CASSYSSQQETQYF. The CDR3 DNA follows: TGTGCCAGCAGTTACTCGAGCCAGCAAGAGACCCAGTACTTC.

The chain links TRBV29-1 to TRBJ1-2; 7 nucleotides match TRBD1. Germline lookup yields CDR1 SQVTM and CDR2 ANQGSEA. There are 12 residues in the CDR3. V shed 6 bases and J 8 bases; nucleotides not matched to a gene: 9. CDR3 amino acids: CSVGTGVAGYTF. The CDR3 coding sequence is TGCAGCGTGGGAACAGGGGTGGCCGGCTACACCTTC.

Only a few counts were recorded for this clonotype. The genes are TRBV11-2 and TRBJ1-3; no reliable D call. Germline CDR1 is SGHAT and CDR2 is FQNNGV. This CDR3 has 16 residues. Trimming took off 0 bases at V and 0 bases at J, with 9 bases between the two ends. CDR3: CASSLEYGSSGNTIYF. CDR3 DNA sequence: TGTGCCAGCAGCTTAGAATATGGTTCCTCTGGAAACACCATATATTTT.

CDR3 nucleotide sequence: TGCGCCAGCAGCCCGGCCGGCGCATCAGGGGCCAACGTCCTGACTTTC. Its protein product is CASSPAGASGANVLTF. The chain employs TRBV5-1 and TRBJ2-6, with D uncertain. The germline V gene encodes CDR1 SGHRS and CDR2 YFSETQ. The length of the CDR3 is 16 residues. V was clipped by 4 bases and J by 4 bases, with 15 bases between them.

This clonotype has more than one count but fewer than ten. The chain combines TRBV7-2 with TRBJ2-1; D not certain. CDR1 and CDR2 from the germline V gene are SGHTA and FQGNSA. There are 9 residues in the CDR3. V lost 2 bases to trimming and J lost 16 bases, with 6 bases between them. Here the CDR3 reads CASSLSHFF. The CDR3, as DNA: TGTGCCAGCAGCTTATCCCATTTCTTC.

CDR3 sequence: CSARKLAGGETQYF. DNA for the CDR3: TGCAGTGCTAGAAAACTGGCGGGAGGAGAGACCCAGTACTTC. The V gene is TRBV20-1, the J gene TRBJ2-5; 8 bases fit TRBD2. The germline V gene encodes CDR1 DFQATT and CDR2 SNEGSKA (reference sequence). This CDR3 is 14 amino acids long. V dropped 2 bases and J dropped 4; count of bases not matched to a gene: 6.

This clonotype showed up just a few times. J is TRBJ2-3 and V is TRBV5-1; TRBD1 is a possible D gene (6 bases). The CDR3 sequence is 14 residues long. The germline V gene encodes CDR1 SGHRS and CDR2 YFSETQ. Trimming left V 5 bases short and J 0 bases short, with 10 bases between. In DNA, the CDR3 is TGCGCCAGCAGATCAGGACAGAGCACAGATACGCAGTATTTT. Amino acid sequence: CASRSGQSTDTQYF.

This chain connects TRBV25-1 to TRBJ2-7, with a weak D call TRBD1 (6 bases). The CDR3 covers 13 residues. Trimming cost V 6 bases and J 3 bases, with 12 bases left between them. Looked up from germline, CDR1 is MGHDK and CDR2 is SYGVNS. Here the CDR3 DNA reads TGTGCCAGCAGCCTCAACAGGGTCTACGAGCAGTACTTC. Its translation: CASSLNRVYEQYF.

J is TRBJ1-1 and V is TRBV20-1; TRBD1 aligns across 8 bases. The germline V gene encodes CDR1 DFQATT and CDR2 SNEGSKA (reference sequence). The CDR3 spans 14 residues. J gave up 3 bases and V 0 bases, and 3 bases lay outside the gene matches. This chain's CDR3 is CSARDGQGDTEAFF. CDR3 DNA sequence: TGCAGTGCTAGAGACGGACAGGGTGACACTGAAGCTTTCTTT.

This clonotype was detected many times. The chain recombines TRBV18 with TRBJ1-1; TRBD1 matches 9 bases. Germline assignment: CDR1 KGHSH and CDR2 LQKENI. V gave up 4 bases and J gave up 10 bases; unmatched junction bases: 10. The CDR3 is 14 amino acids. CDR3 amino acids: CASSRLDRGYGAFF. The CDR3, as DNA: TGTGCCAGCTCACGGCTCGACAGGGGGTATGGAGCTTTCTTT.

This clonotype has just one count. One junction end disagrees with the germline gene, perhaps due to a read error. The chain recombines TRBV9 with TRBJ2-7, with unresolved D. From germline, CDR1 is SGDLS and CDR2 YYNGEE. The CDR3 is 14 amino acids. In DNA, the CDR3 is TGTGCCAGCAGCCTCCGGACGGCCTCCTCCGAGCAGTACTTC. As protein: CASSLRTASSEQYF.

The chain couples TRBV6-2 or TRBV6-3 to TRBJ2-2, with 12 bases identical to TRBD2. The V gene end was trimmed by 0 bases and the J gene end by 4 bases; junction bases not matched to a gene: 6. The CDR3 is 18 amino acids. The germline gives CDR1 MNHEY, CDR2 SVGEGT. CDR3 loop: CASSYSLAGGPITGELFF. CDR3 bases: TGTGCCAGCAGTTACTCTCTAGCGGGAGGGCCGATCACCGGGGAGCTGTTTTTT.

This clonotype showed up just a few times. The chain is built from TRBV25-1 and TRBJ2-2, with TRBD1 matching over 8 bases. The CDR3 is made up of 14 amino acids. Per the germline V gene, CDR1 is MGHDK and CDR2 is SYGVNS. V trimming: 10 bases; J trimming: 3 bases; junction bases outside the gene matches: 7. CDR3 nucleotide sequence: TGTGCCACCCGGACAGGGTACGACACCGGGGAGCTGTTTTTT. This sequence encodes CATRTGYDTGELFF. Based on the CDR3 plus reference TRBV25-1 and TRBJ2-2, the full variable domain is EADIYQTPRYLVIGTGKKITLECSQTMGHDKMYWYQQDPGMELHLIHYSYGVNSTEKGDLSSESTVSRIRTEHFPLTLESARPSHTSQYLCATRTGYDTGELFFGEGSRLTVL.

This clonotype was detected only a few times. This sequence joins TRBV11-2 and TRBJ2-1; D ambiguous. The CDR3 contains 13 residues. V shed 5 bases and J shed 8 bases, with 13 bases lying between them. CDR1 SGHAT and CDR2 FQNNGV come from the germline V gene. The CDR3 spells CASSVHWTHEQFF. The CDR3 DNA reads TGTGCCAGCAGCGTGCACTGGACGCATGAGCAGTTCTTC.

CDR3 nucleotides: TGTGCCAGCAGCTTAGGATTTCAAGATACGCAGTATTTT. Amino acid sequence: CASSLGFQDTQYF. The chain carries TRBV7-2 and TRBJ2-3; no reliable D call. This CDR3 is built from 13 residues. Trimming stripped 1 base from V and 5 bases from J, with 7 bases between. Germline V gene sequence: CDR1 SGHTA, CDR2 FQGNSA.